This T cell receptor beta chain was obtained from a study of T cells after yellow fever vaccination. MiXCR was run by TCRdb on the 5' RACE reads, yielding one entry per CDR3 protein. This table has 200,000 to 250,000 distinct CDR3 sequences, about 7% appearing once. Looked up from germline, CDR1 is SQVTM and CDR2 is ANQGSEA. The CDR3 length is 14 residues. V lost 3 bases, J lost 2 bases, and 13 bases lay in between. In its sample, this clonotype was seen many times. V gene TRBV29-1 combines with J gene TRBJ2-5; no clear D. This clonotype was obtained from a man aged 25 to 45 who received the YFV17D yellow fever vaccine. The sample in question was CD4+ T cells sorted from PBMCs, obtained 15 days after the yellow fever booster vaccination. The CDR3 DNA sequence: TGCAGCGTTGAGGGCAGACTTCGGCAAGAGACCCAGTACTTC. Protein: CSVEGRLRQETQYF.